The rows below give T cell receptor beta chains drawn from one sample of a study of early T cells in non-severe SARS-CoV-2 infection. MiXCR, applied by TCRdb to the 5' RACE reads, yields one record per CDR3 protein. The sample records approximately 56,000 distinct CDR3 sequences, approximately 10% being singletons. The specimen was whole blood. All receptors come from an adult who was a healthcare worker with PCR-confirmed SARS-CoV-2 infection or an uninfected control (not recorded which). Both conserved end residues are part of each CDR3. The order of the fields is V gene, J gene, clone size, D gene, CDR3 DNA, CDR3 protein. D genes are given only for firm matches. The listing skips clone size in some rows; elsewhere it reads once, few, many or a size class.

v_call: TRBV12-3/TRBV12-4
j_call: TRBJ2-3
clone_size: many
d_call: .
cdr3_nt: TGTGCCAGCCGGCGGGATGGCACAGATACGCAGTATTTT
cdr3_aa: CASRRDGTDTQYF

v_call: TRBV5-5
j_call: TRBJ2-1
clone_size: many
d_call: .
cdr3_nt: TGTGCCAGCAGCTTGGAATACCCAATGAATGAGCAGTTCTTC
cdr3_aa: CASSLEYPMNEQFF

v_call: TRBV19
j_call: TRBJ2-1
clone_size: many
d_call: .
cdr3_nt: TGTGCCAGTAGTTTAAAAGGCTCCTACAATGAGCAGTTCTTC
cdr3_aa: CASSLKGSYNEQFF

v_call: TRBV7-2
j_call: TRBJ2-2
clone_size: few
d_call: .
cdr3_nt: TGTGCCAGCAGCTTTACAAGCACCGGGGAGCTGTTTTTT
cdr3_aa: CASSFTSTGELFF

v_call: TRBV7-6
j_call: TRBJ2-7
clone_size: many
d_call: .
cdr3_nt: TGTGCCAGCAGCCAGAGCCCGGTTGAGGCTAAGTACTTC
cdr3_aa: CASSQSPVEAKYF

v_call: TRBV19
j_call: TRBJ1-2
clone_size: .
d_call: TRBD1
cdr3_nt: TGTGCCAGTAATGACAGGACAGGGGATCATGGCTACACCTTC
cdr3_aa: CASNDRTGDHGYTF

v_call: TRBV5-8
j_call: TRBJ1-5
clone_size: few
d_call: TRBD1
cdr3_nt: TGTGCCAGCAGCAAGGGACAGGGGGCAATTCAGCCCCAGCATTTT
cdr3_aa: CASSKGQGAIQPQHF

v_call: TRBV3-1
j_call: TRBJ2-7
clone_size: many
d_call: .
cdr3_nt: TGTGCCAGCAGCCAAGAAGCGCTAGCTGGTCTGTACTTC
cdr3_aa: CASSQEALAGLYF

v_call: TRBV14
j_call: TRBJ2-5
clone_size: few
d_call: .
cdr3_nt: TGTGCCAGCAGCCAAGTCGGTAGCAGGAGAGAGACCCAGTACTTC
cdr3_aa: CASSQVGSRRETQYF

v_call: TRBV12-3/TRBV12-4
j_call: TRBJ2-7
clone_size: .
d_call: .
cdr3_nt: TGTGCCAGCAGCCCACTAGTCGGGGCCTACGAGCAGTACTTC
cdr3_aa: CASSPLVGAYEQYF

v_call: TRBV7-8
j_call: TRBJ2-2
clone_size: .
d_call: TRBD2
cdr3_nt: TGTGCCAGCAGCTTCGGACTAGCTGGTATCGGCGGGGAGCTGTTTTTT
cdr3_aa: CASSFGLAGIGGELFF

v_call: TRBV11-3
j_call: TRBJ2-5
clone_size: many
d_call: .
cdr3_nt: TGTGCCAGCAGTTACCCGGGGTCCACCCAGTACTTC
cdr3_aa: CASSYPGSTQYF

v_call: TRBV28
j_call: TRBJ1-2
clone_size: few
d_call: TRBD1
cdr3_nt: TGTGCCAGCAGGACAGGGGCAGGGGGCTACACCTTC
cdr3_aa: CASRTGAGGYTF

v_call: TRBV9
j_call: TRBJ2-3
clone_size: .
d_call: .
cdr3_nt: TGTGCCAGCAGCGTAGTTGTCGACACAGATACGCAGTATTTT
cdr3_aa: CASSVVVDTDTQYF

v_call: TRBV7-9
j_call: TRBJ2-3
clone_size: many
d_call: TRBD2
cdr3_nt: TGTGCCAGCAGCCTAGACTCGAGCGGGAGTGGCACAGATACGCAGTATTTT
cdr3_aa: CASSLDSSGSGTDTQYF

v_call: TRBV2
j_call: TRBJ1-2
clone_size: .
d_call: .
cdr3_nt: TGTGCCAGCATCTCTCCCGGCTATGGCTACACCTTC
cdr3_aa: CASISPGYGYTF

v_call: TRBV28
j_call: TRBJ2-2
clone_size: many
d_call: .
cdr3_nt: TGTGCCAGCAGTTCATCCGGGACCCCAGGCGGCGGGGAGCTGTTTTTT
cdr3_aa: CASSSSGTPGGGELFF

v_call: TRBV7-7
j_call: TRBJ2-5
clone_size: .
d_call: .
cdr3_nt: TGTGCTAGCAGCTTAACGGTAGCGGATCAAGAGACCCAGTACTTC
cdr3_aa: CASSLTVADQETQYF

v_call: TRBV6-1
j_call: TRBJ1-5
clone_size: .
d_call: .
cdr3_nt: TGTGCCAGCAGCCGGACTTGGACCAATCAGCCCCAGCATTTT
cdr3_aa: CASSRTWTNQPQHF

v_call: TRBV9
j_call: TRBJ2-2
clone_size: many
d_call: .
cdr3_nt: TGTGCCAGCACCCAGTCCGAAGGGGTTGGCACCGGGGAGCTGTTTTTT
cdr3_aa: CASTQSEGVGTGELFF

v_call: TRBV13
j_call: TRBJ2-1
clone_size: many
d_call: TRBD2
cdr3_nt: TGTGCCAGCAGCCTCTTTAGCGGGACGAATGAGCAGTTCTTC
cdr3_aa: CASSLFSGTNEQFF

v_call: TRBV12-3/TRBV12-4
j_call: TRBJ1-1
clone_size: few
d_call: .
cdr3_nt: TGCGCCAGCAGACCTCAGACACCGTGGAATACTGAAGCTTTCTTT
cdr3_aa: CASRPQTPWNTEAFF

v_call: TRBV30
j_call: TRBJ1-6
clone_size: few
d_call: .
cdr3_nt: TGTGCCTGGAGTTTTCCAGGAGCATATGATTCACCCCTCCACTTT
cdr3_aa: CAWSFPGAYDSPLHF

v_call: TRBV7-2
j_call: TRBJ2-5
clone_size: .
d_call: .
cdr3_nt: TGTGCCAGCAGCATACCCGGGAGAGGAGAGACCCAGTACTTC
cdr3_aa: CASSIPGRGETQYF

v_call: TRBV18
j_call: TRBJ2-2
clone_size: few
d_call: .
cdr3_nt: TGTGCCAGCTCACTACGCTCCGGGAAACAGGGTAGCGGCACCGGGGAGCTGTTTTTT
cdr3_aa: CASSLRSGKQGSGTGELFF

v_call: TRBV2
j_call: TRBJ1-2
clone_size: many
d_call: TRBD1
cdr3_nt: TGTGCCAGCAGTTTCAGACAGGGGGGCAGTGGCTACACCTTC
cdr3_aa: CASSFRQGGSGYTF

v_call: TRBV5-4
j_call: TRBJ2-1
clone_size: many
d_call: TRBD2
cdr3_nt: TGTGCCAGCAGCAGGACTAGCGGGAGATTGTCCAATGAGCAGTTCTTC
cdr3_aa: CASSRTSGRLSNEQFF

v_call: TRBV4-2
j_call: TRBJ2-1
clone_size: few
d_call: .
cdr3_nt: TGTGCCAGCAGCCAGGAAGGTAGATCCTACAATGAGCAGTTCTTC
cdr3_aa: CASSQEGRSYNEQFF

v_call: TRBV29-1
j_call: TRBJ2-1
clone_size: few
d_call: .
cdr3_nt: TGCAGCGTTGTCGGGGTCCAAGGATCCTACAATGAGCAGTTCTTC
cdr3_aa: CSVVGVQGSYNEQFF

v_call: TRBV4-2
j_call: TRBJ2-2
clone_size: few
d_call: .
cdr3_nt: TGTGCCAGCAGCCAAGGGGACCTAGCGACCGGGGAGCTGTTTTTT
cdr3_aa: CASSQGDLATGELFF

v_call: TRBV3-1
j_call: TRBJ2-7
clone_size: few
d_call: TRBD2
cdr3_nt: TGTGCCAGCAGCCCCGGGACTAGCGGGCGGGAGCAGTACTTC
cdr3_aa: CASSPGTSGREQYF

v_call: TRBV7-2
j_call: TRBJ2-2
clone_size: few
d_call: .
cdr3_nt: TGTGCCAGCAGCCCAGCTGGGGTCTTGGGGGAGCTGTTTTTT
cdr3_aa: CASSPAGVLGELFF

v_call: TRBV4-3
j_call: TRBJ1-6
clone_size: few
d_call: TRBD1
cdr3_nt: TGCGCCAGCGGAGGAGGGGGCTCACCCCTCCACTTT
cdr3_aa: CASGGGGSPLHF

v_call: TRBV2
j_call: TRBJ2-1
clone_size: many
d_call: .
cdr3_nt: TGTGCCAGCATCGGCGGAGCGGACAATGAGCAGTTCTTC
cdr3_aa: CASIGGADNEQFF

v_call: TRBV2
j_call: TRBJ2-1
clone_size: many
d_call: .
cdr3_nt: TGTGCCAGCAGACGAACCCTAGACAATGAGCAGTTCTTC
cdr3_aa: CASRRTLDNEQFF

v_call: TRBV29-1
j_call: TRBJ2-2
clone_size: many
d_call: TRBD2
cdr3_nt: TGCAGCGTGGCCGGGGTAGCGGGGGAGTACGCCGGGGAGCTGTTTTTT
cdr3_aa: CSVAGVAGEYAGELFF

v_call: TRBV7-8
j_call: TRBJ1-5
clone_size: many
d_call: TRBD1
cdr3_nt: TGTGCCAGCAGCCCGACAGGGAGAGGCCAGCCCCAGCATTTT
cdr3_aa: CASSPTGRGQPQHF

v_call: TRBV28
j_call: TRBJ2-3
clone_size: .
d_call: .
cdr3_nt: TGTGCCAGCAGTTTATACGGAACGGGGAAGGGTACGCAGTATTTT
cdr3_aa: CASSLYGTGKGTQYF